These 27 T cell receptor beta chains share one sample of origin, sequenced in a study. TCRdb reprocessed the 5' RACE reads via MiXCR and lists one record per CDR3 protein. The table has some 12,000 distinct CDR3 sequences, about 51% seen once. Sequencing used tumor-infiltrating naive CD4+ T cells sorted from the breast tumor. Subset in this sample: naive CD4+ T cells, CD4+CD45RA+CD25-. These receptors were taken from a female donor with breast cancer.

This clonotype showed up just a few times. The rearrangement links TRBV4-3 to TRBJ1-2; 10 bases match TRBD1. The V and J ends lost 2 bases and 8 bases, in that order; junction bases with no gene match: 11. Germline CDR1 reads LGHNA; CDR2 reads YSLEER. The CDR3 length is 16 residues. The chain's CDR3 is CASSQSPGTGVEGYTF. The CDR3 DNA reads TGCGCCAGCAGCCAATCCCCCGGGACAGGGGTTGAAGGCTACACCTTC.

This sequence joins TRBV7-2 and TRBJ2-1; 7 nucleotides align to TRBD2. The CDR3 has 12 residues. Germline V gene data show CDR1 as SGHTA and CDR2 as FQGNSA. V was clipped by 5 bases and J by 9 bases; unmatched bases: 4. The CDR3 is CASSPRGVEQFF. CDR3 coding DNA: TGTGCCAGCAGCCCTCGGGGGGTTGAGCAGTTCTTC. Complete variable domain (other parts from reference TRBV7-2 and TRBJ2-1): GAGVSQSPSNKVTEKGKDVELRCDPISGHTALYWYRQSLGQGLEFLIYFQGNSAPDKSGLPSDRFSAERTGGSVSTLTIQRTQQEDSAVYLCASSPRGVEQFFGPGTRLTVL.

The V and J genes are TRBV7-2 and TRBJ2-1; D is unresolved. V was pared by 2 bases and J by 9 bases, with 14 bases between. CDR3 size: 14 residues. CDR1 is SGHTA and CDR2 is FQGNSA in the germline V gene. The DNA for the CDR3 is TGTGCCAGCAGCTTACGTAACCCTTGGGGTGAGCAGTTCTTC. Protein product: CASSLRNPWGEQFF.

A few counts support this clonotype. The rearrangement links TRBV29-1 to TRBJ2-3, with unresolved D. Trimming left V 8 bases short and J 6 bases short, with 9 bases between. The CDR3 contains 10 residues. Germline lookup yields CDR1 SQVTM and CDR2 ANQGSEA. CDR3 sequence reads: CSFDGDTQYF. The DNA of the CDR3 is TGCAGCTTCGACGGTGATACGCAGTATTTT.

The chain carries TRBV20-1 and TRBJ2-3, with TRBD2 identical over 11 bases. The length of the CDR3 is 15 residues. J lost 4 bases, V lost 6 bases, and 9 bases had no gene match. Germline CDR1 and CDR2: DFQATT and SNEGSKA (reference sequence). The CDR3 nucleotides are TGCAGTGCCACCCCACTAGCGGGAGTTGCAGATACGCAGTATTTT. Translated: CSATPLAGVADTQYF.

This sequence joins TRBV20-1 and TRBJ2-7; tentatively, D is TRBD2 (6 bases). Germline assignment: CDR1 DFQATT and CDR2 SNEGSKA (reference sequence). This CDR3 comprises 14 residues. V lost 4 bases and J lost 2, with 15 bases in between. CDR3 protein: CSANGRSEPYEQYV. In DNA form, the CDR3 reads TGCAGTGCTAACGGGAGATCGGAGCCCTACGAGCAGTACGTC.

The chain links TRBV6-2 or TRBV6-3 to TRBJ2-7; 7 nucleotides match TRBD1. The V segment lost 5 bases and the J segment 8 bases; nucleotides outside the gene matches: 9. The germline V gene has CDR1 MNHEY and CDR2 SVGEGT. The CDR3 extends over 13 amino acids. Here the CDR3 DNA reads TGTGCCAGCAGTATCAATACAGGGGAGAAGCAGTACTTC. Protein product: CASSINTGEKQYF.

This clonotype was detected only a few times. The genes are TRBV30 and TRBJ1-5; no reliable D call. Germline CDR1 reads GTSNPN; CDR2 reads SVGIG (reference sequence). This CDR3 is built from 13 residues. V lost 2 bases and J lost 5, with 10 bases in between. The chain's CDR3 is CAWSSAAHQPQHF. The CDR3 DNA reads TGTGCCTGGAGTTCTGCCGCGCATCAGCCCCAGCATTTT.

In the case of this clonotype: This may arise from a read error, as a much more abundant clone is one base away. The chain is built from TRBV9 and TRBJ2-3; a weak D match, TRBD1 (5 bases). With 0 bases removed from V and 7 bases from J, the gap between germline ends came to 15 bases. Per germline, CDR1 SGDLS and CDR2 YYNGEE. CDR3 length: 15 amino acids. This chain's CDR3 is CASSVELSRTNTQYF. CDR3 in DNA: TGTGCCAGCAGCGTAGAGCTAAGTAGGACAAATACGCAGTATTTT.

V usage is TRBV12-3 or TRBV12-4 and J usage is TRBJ1-6; TRBD1 agrees at 7 bases. CDR3 size: 13 residues. Trimming removed 2 bases from V and 8 bases from J; junction bases left unmatched: 0. CDR3 loop: CASSLTGDSPLHF. The CDR3 nucleotides are TGTGCCAGCAGTTTAACAGGGGATTCACCCCTCCACTTT.

The chain carries TRBV4-3 and TRBJ1-2; D call uncertain. V lost 0 bases and J lost 2, with 7 bases in between. The CDR3 extends over 14 amino acids. The germline V gene has CDR1 LGHNA and CDR2 YSLEER. The CDR3 coding sequence is TGCGCCAGCAGCCAAGATACGGGAAACTATGGCTACACCTTC. This codes for CASSQDTGNYGYTF.

The gene calls are TRBV7-2 and TRBJ2-1; D possibly uses TRBD1 or TRBD2 (6 bases each). V lost 4 bases to trimming and J lost 4 bases, with 14 bases between them. Germline V gene sequence: CDR1 SGHTA, CDR2 FQGNSA. The CDR3 has 15 residues. The CDR3 is CASSSALGGYNEQFF. The CDR3 coding sequence is TGTGCCAGCAGCTCCGCACTAGGGGGGTACAATGAGCAGTTCTTC.

The chain employs TRBV18 and TRBJ2-7; 10 nucleotides line up with TRBD2. The trim removed 3 bases at V and 7 bases at J, leaving 9 bases unmatched. The CDR3 consists of 15 residues. Germline loops: CDR1 KGHSH, CDR2 LQKENI. The CDR3 DNA reads as TGTGCCAGCTCACCCTTTAGCGGGAGGATAGGAGAGCAGTACTTC. It is translated as CASSPFSGRIGEQYF.

This clonotype appeared once. This chain connects TRBV6-5 to TRBJ1-1, with D tentatively TRBD1 (5 bases). This CDR3 comprises 14 residues. Germline loops: CDR1 MNHEY, CDR2 SVGAGI. The V end was cut by 5 bases, the J end by 8 bases, with 18 bases between. The CDR3 DNA reads as TGTGCCAGCAGTGCAACCCTTCAGGGCCGAGAAGCTTTCTTT. Its protein product is CASSATLQGREAFF.

This clonotype has only a few counts. The chain joins TRBV6-2 or TRBV6-3 to TRBJ2-7, with D perhaps matching TRBD2 (6 bases). The CDR3 is 14 residues long. The germline CDR1 and CDR2 sequences are MNHEY and SVGEGT. Trimming stripped 7 bases from V and 3 bases from J, with 16 bases between. The CDR3 DNA reads TGTGCCAGCACCGCTCCAGGGAGGAACTACGAGCAGTACTTC. This sequence encodes CASTAPGRNYEQYF.

With respect to this clonotype: The junction does not match germline at one end; this may be a read error. The rearrangement uses TRBV20-1 and TRBJ1-1; D is ambiguous. The germline V gene has CDR1 DFQATT and CDR2 SNEGSKA (reference sequence). This CDR3 is 14 amino acids long. This CDR3 is CSARAKWVGTETLF. The DNA for the CDR3 is TGCAGTGCTAGAGCTAAGTGGGTGGGCACTGAAACACTCTTT.

This rearrangement joins TRBV6-2 or TRBV6-3 to TRBJ2-1; 8 nucleotides line up with TRBD2. The germline CDR1 and CDR2 sequences are MNHEY and SVGEGT. The CDR3 extends over 19 amino acids. J gave up 0 bases and V 0 bases, and 10 bases lay outside the gene matches. CDR3 sequence (DNA): TGTGCCAGCAGTTACTCTACTAGCGGCATTTTAAGCTCCTACAATGAGCAGTTCTTC. This gives the protein CASSYSTSGILSSYNEQFF.

This clonotype was seen a few times. The genes are TRBV7-2 and TRBJ2-2; D gene ambiguous. This CDR3 has 12 amino acids. Germline CDR1 and CDR2: SGHTA and FQGNSA. Trimming removed 1 base at V and 6 bases at J, with 3 bases between. The CDR3 nucleotides read TGTGCCAGCAGCTTAGTATCCGGGGAGCTGTTTTTT. It translates to CASSLVSGELFF.

In the case of this clonotype: Here the CDR3 omits its conserved ending phenylalanine or tryptophan, so a read error is the likely source. This chain connects TRBV11-1 to TRBJ2-7; perhaps D is TRBD1 or TRBD2 (5 bases each). Germline V gene data show CDR1 as SGHAT and CDR2 as FQDESV (reference sequence). The V and J ends lost 4 bases and 7 bases respectively, with 14 bases between them. CDR3 size: 13 residues. The CDR3 DNA is TGTGCCAGCAGCTATCGACGGGGCTGGGAGCAGTACCTC. Encoded protein: CASSYRRGWEQYL.

This clonotype was seen a few times. The chain uses TRBV7-2 and TRBJ2-6; D perhaps matches TRBD2 (5 bases). This CDR3 has 14 amino acids. The germline CDR1 and CDR2 sequences are SGHTA and FQGNSA. The V end was cut by 7 bases, the J end by 4 bases, with 11 bases between. CDR3 DNA: TGTGCCAGCACCATCGGGATCGGGGCCAACGTCCTGACTTTC. This sequence encodes CASTIGIGANVLTF.

This chain joins TRBV6-1 and TRBJ1-2, with no clear D. The CDR3 runs 13 residues. Looked up from germline, CDR1 is MNHNS and CDR2 is SASEGT. V was cut by 7 bases and J by 3 bases, with 12 bases left in between. This CDR3 reads CASTTDTYYGYTF. The CDR3 DNA follows: TGTGCCAGCACCACAGACACATACTATGGCTACACCTTC.

The chain carries TRBV6-5 and TRBJ1-2; 7 bases are a match to TRBD1. The length of the CDR3 is 15 residues. Germline values: CDR1 MNHEY, CDR2 SVGAGI. Germline trimming cut 0 bases from V and 7 bases from J; bases unmatched to any gene: 8. The CDR3 spells CASSYSETGNSGYTF. CDR3 coding DNA: TGTGCCAGCAGTTACTCGGAGACAGGGAATAGTGGCTACACCTTC.

CDR3 nucleotide sequence: TGTGCCAGCAGCCCGCAAGCGGCGAGCTCCTACAATGAGCAGTTCTTC. It encodes CASSPQAASSYNEQFF. The chain couples TRBV4-2 to TRBJ2-1, with D tentatively TRBD2 (5 bases). The V gene's germline CDR1 is LGHNA and CDR2 YNFKEQ. V lost 4 bases and J 0 bases, leaving 13 bases between the germline ends. The CDR3 spans 16 residues.

The V and J genes are TRBV24-1 and TRBJ1-1; no clear D gene. V was trimmed by 10 bases and J by 4 bases, leaving 12 bases between them. Germline V CDR1 and CDR2: KGHDR, SFDVKD. This CDR3 is built from 12 residues. This chain's CDR3 is CATRGAVTEAFF. As DNA, the CDR3 is TGTGCCACGCGTGGAGCAGTCACTGAAGCTTTCTTT.

The chain carries TRBV12-3 or TRBV12-4 and TRBJ2-4, with 7 bases that match TRBD2. This CDR3 is built from 13 residues. J gave up 9 bases and V 3 bases, and 5 bases lay outside the gene matches. CDR3 nucleotide sequence: TGTGCCAGCAGTTTTGGGGGGGTCGGCATTCAGTACTTC. Translating gives CASSFGGVGIQYF.

The V and J genes are TRBV7-2 and TRBJ2-3; no clear D. Germline CDR1 reads SGHTA; CDR2 reads FQGNSA. This CDR3 region has 13 residues. With 2 bases removed from V and 0 bases from J, the gap between germline ends came to 3 bases. The CDR3 loop is CASSLLSTDTQYF. In nucleotides, the CDR3 is TGTGCCAGCAGCTTACTGAGCACAGATACGCAGTATTTT.

This clonotype turned up a few times. The rearrangement joins TRBV7-3 to TRBJ1-2; TRBD1 is a possible D gene (6 bases). The CDR3 runs to 13 residues. Trimming cost V 5 bases and J 5 bases, with 12 bases left between them. The germline gives CDR1 SGHTA, CDR2 FQGTGA. CDR3 bases: TGTGCCAGCAGCCTACAGGGAGGATATGGCTACACCTTC. This translates into CASSLQGGYGYTF.